These T cell receptor beta chains were read from a single sample in a study of shared clonotypes between healthy human individuals. Profiled with immunoSEQ multiplex PCR; TCRdb holds only in-frame clones, not every one. Here the sample spans roughly 2,500,000 clones, roughly 93% being singletons. Source material: naive CD4+ T cells from PBMCs. The origin of the receptors is a man between 18 and 35 years old in good health. Some clones in this sample may be carry-over from other donors' samples. CDR3s include the opening cysteine and the closing phenylalanine or tryptophan. D genes are given only for firm matches. Some rows have no size entry. The others give once, few or many, or a class for an expanded clone.

J: TRBJ1-5
V: TRBV28
D: NA
size: few
length: 13
CDR3: CASSLNSNQPQHF
DNA: TGTGCCAGCAGTTTAAATAGCAATCAGCCCCAGCATTTT

J: TRBJ1-2
V: TRBV9
D: NA
size: few
length: 14
CDR3: CASSPRTDSYGYTF
DNA: TGTGCCAGCAGCCCTAGGACGGACAGCTATGGCTACACCTTC

J: TRBJ2-1
V: TRBV19
D: TRBD2
size: NA
length: 18
CDR3: CASSIRVGAGGSMNEQFF
DNA: TGTGCCAGTAGTATTCGGGTAGGGGCGGGAGGGAGTATGAATGAGCAGTTCTTC

J: TRBJ1-2
V: TRBV6-1
D: NA
size: NA
length: 11
CDR3: CASSENYGYTF
DNA: TGTGCCAGCAGTGAAAACTATGGCTACACCTTC

J: TRBJ1-1
V: TRBV25-1
D: TRBD1
size: NA
length: 14
CDR3: CASRGGTGGTEAFF
DNA: TGTGCCAGCCGGGGAGGGACAGGGGGGACTGAAGCTTTCTTT

J: TRBJ1-5
V: TRBV30
D: TRBD1
size: few
length: 13
CDR3: CAWGRDRDQPQHF
DNA: TGTGCCTGGGGCCGGGACAGGGATCAGCCCCAGCATTTT

J: TRBJ2-3
V: TRBV5-4
D: NA
size: NA
length: 15
CDR3: CASSWGTSAWDTQYF
DNA: TGTGCCAGCAGCTGGGGGACTTCCGCTTGGGATACGCAGTATTTT

J: TRBJ2-4
V: TRBV5-6
D: TRBD1
size: NA
length: 16
CDR3: CASSFRQGVAKNIQYF
DNA: TGTGCCAGCAGCTTTCGACAGGGAGTAGCCAAAAACATTCAGTACTTC

J: TRBJ2-3
V: TRBV6-6
D: TRBD2
size: NA
length: 16
CDR3: CASSQGLAGWSDTQYF
DNA: TGTGCCAGCAGCCAAGGACTAGCGGGATGGTCAGATACGCAGTATTTT

J: TRBJ1-1
V: TRBV6-1
D: NA
size: NA
length: 14
CDR3: CASSEAHAYTEAFF
DNA: TGTGCCAGCAGTGAAGCGCACGCCTACACTGAAGCTTTCTTT

J: TRBJ2-5
V: TRBV7-6
D: TRBD2
size: NA
length: 16
CDR3: CASSPGTSGPQETQYF
DNA: TGTGCCAGCAGCCCCGGGACTAGCGGTCCCCAAGAGACCCAGTACTTC

J: TRBJ2-5
V: TRBV5-1
D: NA
size: NA
length: 12
CDR3: CASSLELETQYF
DNA: TGCGCCAGCAGCTTGGAGCTGGAGACCCAGTACTTC

J: TRBJ1-1
V: TRBV9
D: NA
size: NA
length: 13
CDR3: CASSAPNVGVAFF
DNA: TGTGCCAGCAGCGCACCGAATGTAGGGGTAGCTTTCTTT

J: TRBJ2-7
V: TRBV5-1
D: TRBD2
size: NA
length: 16
CDR3: CASSLAALAGYEGQYF
DNA: TGCGCCAGCAGCTTGGCCGCGTTAGCGGGCTACGAGGGGCAGTACTTC

J: TRBJ1-3
V: TRBV5-1
D: NA
size: NA
length: 16
CDR3: CASSLAPVISGNTIYF
DNA: TGCGCCAGCAGCTTGGCCCCCGTGATCTCTGGAAACACCATATATTTT

J: TRBJ2-5
V: TRBV5-6
D: TRBD1
size: NA
length: 15
CDR3: CASSQTRDRRETQYF
DNA: TGTGCCAGCAGCCAGACCCGGGACAGACGGGAGACCCAGTACTTC

J: TRBJ2-1
V: TRBV5-1
D: TRBD1
size: NA
length: 15
CDR3: CASAGGVDPYNEQFF
DNA: TGCGCCAGCGCAGGGGGAGTAGACCCCTACAATGAGCAGTTCTTC

J: TRBJ2-3
V: TRBV29-1
D: NA
size: NA
length: 14
CDR3: CSVCPVVSTDTQYF
DNA: TGCAGCGTGTGTCCAGTAGTTAGCACAGATACGCAGTATTTT

J: TRBJ2-7
V: TRBV4-2
D: NA
size: once
length: 13
CDR3: CASSQQYADEQYF
DNA: TGTGCCAGCAGCCAACAGTACGCGGACGAGCAGTACTTC

J: TRBJ1-2
V: TRBV19
D: NA
size: NA
length: 14
CDR3: CASSIEASNYGYTF
DNA: TGTGCCAGTAGTATAGAAGCCTCTAACTATGGCTACACCTTC

J: TRBJ2-7
V: TRBV5-6
D: TRBD2
size: NA
length: 14
CDR3: CASSASGTSYEQYF
DNA: TGTGCCAGCAGCGCCTCCGGGACTAGCTACGAGCAGTACTTC

J: TRBJ2-1
V: TRBV9
D: NA
size: NA
length: 15
CDR3: CASSVGYSPYNEQFF
DNA: TGTGCCAGCAGCGTAGGGTACAGCCCCTACAATGAGCAGTTCTTC

J: TRBJ2-7
V: TRBV4-1
D: NA
size: NA
length: 14
CDR3: CASSLGLSSYEQYF
DNA: TGCGCCAGCAGCCTGGGACTCTCCTCCTACGAGCAGTACTTC

J: TRBJ2-7
V: TRBV7-2
D: TRBD1
size: NA
length: 12
CDR3: CASSPRGYEQYF
DNA: TGTGCCAGCAGCCCCAGGGGGTACGAGCAGTACTTC

J: TRBJ2-3
V: TRBV4-2
D: NA
size: NA
length: 16
CDR3: CASSHKPRERADTQYF
DNA: TGTGCCAGCAGCCACAAACCACGGGAACGGGCAGATACGCAGTATTTT

J: TRBJ2-7
V: TRBV19
D: TRBD2
size: NA
length: 14
CDR3: CASRAGRSSYEQYF
DNA: TGTGCCAGTAGGGCCGGGAGGTCTTCCTACGAGCAGTACTTC

J: TRBJ2-2
V: TRBV2
D: NA
size: NA
length: 14
CDR3: CASGPQSAGGELFF
DNA: TGTGCCAGCGGGCCACAGAGCGCAGGCGGGGAGCTGTTTTTT

J: TRBJ1-6
V: TRBV25-1
D: NA
size: NA
length: 14
CDR3: CASSESRGGSPLHF
DNA: TGTGCCAGCAGTGAGTCAAGAGGAGGTTCACCCCTCCACTTT

J: TRBJ2-2
V: TRBV5-1
D: NA
size: NA
length: 13
CDR3: CASSLPQGGELFF
DNA: TGCGCCAGCAGCCTACCCCAGGGCGGGGAGCTGTTTTTT

J: TRBJ2-1
V: TRBV4-2
D: TRBD1
size: NA
length: 17
CDR3: CASSQNRATGIYNEQFF
DNA: TGTGCCAGCAGCCAAAATCGGGCGACAGGGATCTACAATGAGCAGTTCTTC

J: TRBJ1-1
V: TRBV7-2
D: TRBD1
size: NA
length: 16
CDR3: CASSLDRQGANTEAFF
DNA: TGTGCCAGCAGCCTAGACCGACAGGGGGCGAACACTGAAGCTTTCTTT

J: TRBJ2-3
V: TRBV2
D: NA
size: NA
length: 12
CDR3: CASSEQRHTQYF
DNA: TGTGCCAGCAGTGAACAGCGGCATACGCAGTATTTT

J: TRBJ1-2
V: TRBV27
D: NA
size: few
length: 9
CDR3: CAIDYGYTF
DNA: TGTGCCATCGACTATGGCTACACCTTC

J: TRBJ2-1
V: TRBV25-1
D: NA
size: NA
length: 13
CDR3: CASRPNTYNEQFF
DNA: TGTGCCAGCCGACCCAACACCTACAATGAGCAGTTCTTC

J: TRBJ1-5
V: TRBV11-3
D: NA
size: NA
length: 15
CDR3: CASSFPGAFNQPQHF
DNA: TGTGCCAGCAGCTTCCCAGGGGCCTTCAATCAGCCCCAGCATTTT

J: TRBJ2-7
V: TRBV2
D: NA
size: NA
length: 14
CDR3: CASSRGHASYEQYF
DNA: TGTGCCAGCAGTCGGGGACATGCCTCCTACGAGCAGTACTTC

J: TRBJ2-2
V: TRBV5-1
D: NA
size: NA
length: 14
CDR3: CASALLANTGELFF
DNA: TGCGCCAGCGCGCTGCTCGCGAACACCGGGGAGCTGTTTTTT

J: TRBJ1-2
V: TRBV28
D: NA
size: NA
length: 13
CDR3: CASKLAEGYGYTF
DNA: TGTGCCAGCAAGTTGGCTGAGGGCTATGGCTACACCTTC

J: TRBJ1-4
V: TRBV21-1
D: NA
size: NA
length: 18
CDR3: CASSKPGQGDATNEKLFF
DNA: TGTGCCAGCAGCAAACCGGGACAGGGTGACGCAACTAATGAAAAACTGTTTTTT

J: TRBJ2-7
V: TRBV6-5
D: NA
size: NA
length: 13
CDR3: CASSQGPAYEQYF
DNA: TGTGCCAGCAGTCAGGGGCCTGCCTACGAGCAGTACTTC

J: TRBJ1-5
V: TRBV28
D: TRBD1
size: NA
length: 17
CDR3: CASSLPGGGYSNQPQHF
DNA: TGTGCCAGCAGTTTACCAGGGGGCGGCTATAGCAATCAGCCCCAGCATTTT

J: TRBJ2-1
V: TRBV5-6
D: TRBD2
size: NA
length: 14
CDR3: CASSFRGRGNEQFF
DNA: TGTGCCAGCAGCTTCCGCGGGAGGGGGAATGAGCAGTTCTTC